The text below deals with one T cell receptor beta chain. Assay: immunoSEQ multiplex PCR; the TCRdb copy retains only in-frame clones and omits some. The table shows 100,000 or so clones, with about 96% occurring only once. This sample was included in a study of technical replicates of blood from a few donors. Trimming removed 5 bases at V and 3 bases at J, with 5 bases between. Germline assignment: CDR1 MNHNY and CDR2 SVGAGI (reference sequence). This CDR3 is built from 11 residues. Sequencing was performed on T cells isolated from PBMCs. The clonotype originates from a human donor in good health. The chain has TRBV6-6 and TRBJ2-7; D ambiguous. This CDR3 reads CASSSYYEQYF. In DNA, the CDR3 is TGTGCCAGCAGTAGCTACTACGAGCAGTACTTC.